The 13 T cell receptor beta chains given below trace back to one sample, sequenced in a study of T cells in localized non-small cell lung cancer. The method was immunoSEQ multiplex PCR; TCRdb's version includes in-frame clones alone and lacks a portion of them. Among some 25,000 clones listed, roughly 90% were seen once. The specimen was peripheral blood, collected before any cancer treatment. The receptors originated from a woman aged 35-70 years with stage I lung adenocarcinoma.

The chain links TRBV5-1 to TRBJ1-1; no clear D. CDR1 is SGHRS, CDR2 YFSETQ, per germline. The CDR3 is 13 residues long. Trimming left V 2 bases short and J 6 bases short, with 11 bases between. The chain's CDR3 is CASSLTSAPEAFF. In DNA, the CDR3 is TGCGCCAGCAGCTTAACCAGCGCACCTGAAGCTTTCTTT.

The J gene is TRBJ2-4, the V gene TRBV4-1; no definite D call. Trimming removed 1 base at V and 0 bases at J, with 10 bases between. Germline V CDR1 and CDR2: MGHRA, YSYEKL. CDR3 length equals 16 residues. CDR3 DNA: TGCGCCAGCAGCCAAGGACGGAATCTAGCCAAAAACATTCAGTACTTC. This sequence encodes CASSQGRNLAKNIQYF.

V and J are TRBV5-1 and TRBJ2-3; D might be TRBD2 (5 bases). CDR1 SGHRS and CDR2 YFSETQ come from the germline V gene. Trimming pared 4 bases from V and 4 bases from J, leaving 19 bases between. This CDR3 is built from 16 residues. The CDR3 spells CASSTRRAMAADTQYF. The CDR3 DNA is TGCGCCAGCAGCACCAGGCGGGCCATGGCGGCAGATACGCAGTATTTT. Looking up the rest from reference TRBV5-1 and TRBJ2-3 gives the full variable domain: KAGVTQTPRYLIKTRGQQVTLSCSPISGHRSVSWYQQTPGQGLQFLFEYFSETQRNKGNFPGRFSGRQFSNSRSEMNVSTLELGDSALYLCASSTRRAMAADTQYFGPGTRLTVL.

The CDR3 sequence: CASSLVAGSSGANVLTF. The CDR3 coding sequence is TGTGCCAGCAGCTTAGTAGCGGGGTCCTCTGGGGCCAACGTCCTGACTTTC. The V and J genes are TRBV7-6 and TRBJ2-6, with 8 bases fitting TRBD2. The CDR3 runs to 17 residues. V was clipped by 1 base and J by 0 bases; unmatched bases: 2. In germline, CDR1 is SGHVS, CDR2 FNYEAQ.

The chain recombines TRBV6-6 with TRBJ1-5; D remains ambiguous. The CDR3 extends over 13 amino acids. Looked up from germline, CDR1 is MNHNY and CDR2 is SVGAGI (reference sequence). V lost 6 bases and J 7 bases, leaving 13 bases between the germline ends. Here the CDR3 reads CASRPTFKQPQHF. CDR3 in DNA: TGTGCCAGCAGGCCCACTTTTAAGCAGCCCCAGCATTTT.

Notes on this clone: Within the sample, other DNA sequences also encode this same CDR3. This chain links TRBV5-4 with TRBJ2-7, with D unclear. From germline, CDR1 is SGHNT and CDR2 YYREEE (reference sequence). The CDR3 runs 15 residues. V was shortened by 4 bases and J by 5 bases, with 19 bases between the two germline ends. The CDR3 protein is CASSRRDSLANEQYF. The CDR3 nucleotides are TGTGCCAGCAGCCGCAGAGACTCCTTGGCGAACGAGCAGTACTTC.

The chain carries TRBV11-2 and TRBJ2-3; no clear D. The ends were cut back, 2 bases at V and 0 bases at J, with 9 bases in the middle. Germline CDR1 and CDR2: SGHAT and FQNNGV. CDR3 length equals 15 residues. The CDR3 DNA reads TGTGCCAGCAGCTTAAGCACAGTTAGCACAGATACGCAGTATTTT. This codes for CASSLSTVSTDTQYF.

The rearrangement links TRBV5-1 to TRBJ2-3, with 7 bases that match TRBD1. Germline trimming cut 2 bases from V and 2 bases from J; bases unmatched to any gene: 5. The CDR3 length is 15 residues. Germline values: CDR1 SGHRS, CDR2 YFSETQ. The CDR3 DNA is TGCGCCAGCAGCTTTTCGGGGACAGACACAGATACGCAGTATTTT. Translated: CASSFSGTDTDTQYF.

The V and J genes are TRBV18 and TRBJ2-5; 8 nucleotides match TRBD1. V lost 3 bases to trimming and J lost 4 bases; unmatched junction nucleotides: 7. Germline CDR1 and CDR2: KGHSH and LQKENI. This CDR3 comprises 15 residues. For the CDR3, the DNA is TGTGCCAGCTCACCGAGAGGACAGGGAGGAGAGACCCAGTACTTC. Translation: CASSPRGQGGETQYF.

The V call is TRBV28, the J call TRBJ2-1; TRBD1 agrees at 8 bases. Looked up from germline, CDR1 is MDHEN and CDR2 is SYDVKM. This CDR3 region has 16 residues. V lost 5 bases to trimming and J lost 1 base; unmatched junction nucleotides: 7. The CDR3 coding sequence is TGTGCCAGCAGTATAACCGGGACAGGTTCCTACAATGAGCAGTTCTTC. This translates into CASSITGTGSYNEQFF.

This clone was counted once. CDR3 in amino acids: CASSTNSGRYNEQFF. DNA for the CDR3: TGTGCCAGCAGTACAAATAGCGGGAGGTACAATGAGCAGTTCTTC. The chain couples TRBV28 to TRBJ2-1; 10 bases align to TRBD2. The CDR3 has 15 amino acids. Germline V gene data show CDR1 as MDHEN and CDR2 as SYDVKM. The trim removed 5 bases at V and 4 bases at J, leaving 5 bases unmatched. Drawing the rest from reference TRBV28 and TRBJ2-1, the complete variable domain is DVKVTQSSRYLVKRTGEKVFLECVQDMDHENMFWYRQDPGLGLRLIYFSYDVKMKEKGDIPEGYSVSREKKERFSLILESASTNQTSMYLCASSTNSGRYNEQFFGPGTRLTVL.

The chain employs TRBV28 and TRBJ2-5; 7 bases align to TRBD2. The end of the DNA is better explained by TRBJ2-7, so the J call may be wrong. The germline gives CDR1 MDHEN, CDR2 SYDVKM. The CDR3 extends over 14 amino acids. CDR3 nucleotides: TGTGCCAGCAGTGGGGGAGGGAAACCCTACGAGCAGTACTTC. Residues: CASSGGGKPYEQYF.

J is TRBJ2-3 and V is TRBV27; tentative D call: TRBD2 (7 bases). CDR1 is MNHEY, CDR2 SMNVEV, per germline (reference sequence). The CDR3 loop spans 16 amino acids. V lost 6 bases and J 3 bases, leaving 19 bases between the germline ends. The CDR3 DNA is TGTGCCAGCAGCCTCAGTTCGGGGGGCCATACAGATACGCAGTATTTT. Translating gives CASSLSSGGHTDTQYF.